This TCR beta chain comes out of a study of T cell repertoires in cytomegalovirus infection. Study context: Carrying CMV and the relevant HLA type showed in public TCR beta signatures.

TCRdb re-called the reads with MiXCR, one entry per CDR3 protein. The sample carries 230,000 or so distinct CDR3 sequences, 15% to 20% recorded once. This clonotype appeared many times. Its antigen is unknown. Study-wide results and caveats: The study found HLA-C-restricted CMV-specific TCR beta clonotypes dominating the ex vivo response. Public TCR beta family frequency separated CMV-and-HLA carriers, including in an independent cohort.

V lost 2 bases and J 4 bases, leaving 14 bases between the germline ends. From germline, CDR1 is SGHVS and CDR2 FNYEAQ. The CDR3 has 16 residues. This TCR was recovered from a human donor in good health (CMV status not recorded). Some clones in this sample may be carry-over from other donors' samples. The chain carries TRBV7-6 and TRBJ1-4, with D maybe TRBD1 (5 bases). Sequencing used CD8+ T cells from PBMCs. CDR3 coding DNA: TGTGCCAGCAGCTTATCTGTGGAAGGGGATAATGAAAAACTGTTTTTT. Translated: CASSLSVEGDNEKLFF.